The present T cell receptor beta chain was sequenced within a study of cytomegalovirus exposure and HLA in healthy donors (TCRdb year 2017). With regard to the full study: An earlier analysis of some 500 of the donors reported roughly 270 Gb of sequence data and roughly 110 million unique TCR beta sequences from about 180 million T cells. HLA typing included class I and class II loci at four-digit resolution. Besides the first cohort of 666 subjects, a separate validation cohort made up of 120 different subjects was used. To decide whether each TCR beta V gene segment behaved as functional or pseudogenic, an earlier analysis of 587 of the donors relied on high-throughput TCR beta sequencing. An early release that covered roughly 600 HLA-typed donors contained 250 to 350 gigabases of sequencing data and 70 million to 100 million unique TCR sequences. Rather than drawing on any new phenotypic data, the later analysis identified candidate immune exposures from TCR beta sequences and the way those sequences occurred across donors. A later analysis re-analyzed previously published TCR beta repertoires from 500 to 700 donors and added high-resolution HLA genotyping to study TCR occurrence patterns. To predict cytomegalovirus infection status, the study combined high-throughput TCR immunosequencing, statistical association of individual TCRs with disease status, and machine learning. The number of donors typed differed by locus, with about 629-630 for A, B, C, DRB1 and DQB1, roughly 550 for DQA1, 606 for DPA1, and approximately 470 for DPB1. The study used immunosequencing to profile the T cell repertoires of several hundred subjects and linked those repertoires to cytomegalovirus serostatus. Alongside the repertoire data, information on donor age, sex, ethnicity and CMV serostatus was compiled. Among a few hundred genotyped donors of the cohort, an average of about 240,000 unique TCR beta nucleotide sequences were sequenced per donor, roughly a sixth of them non-productive. A handful of DR-DQ haplotypes were handled as single units for association and clustering because linkage in the cohort was strong. Genome-wide SNP genotypes for about 65% of the roughly 670 donors were used in a later genetic analysis, which treated that subset as a discovery cohort. All discovery cohort repertoires had been generated using a single sequencing platform. The genetic ancestry cluster associated with self-reported Caucasian donors included about four fifths of the roughly 400 genotyped donors. The aim of the study was to test whether cataloging public T cell receptors could identify signatures of past pathogen exposure.

Libraries were prepared through the immunoSEQ multiplex PCR assay. For the multiplex PCR, a mixture combining 60 forward primers for TCR Vbeta segments and 13 reverse primers for TCR Jbeta segments was used. The CDR3 region of rearranged TCR beta genes was amplified from genomic DNA with a multiplex PCR assay. The Illumina HiSeq System was used to sequence the amplified TCR beta libraries as 87-base-pair reads. The study's own analysis went as follows. Across the 670 or so repertoires, a later analysis counted tens of millions of unique TCR beta chains, roughly 11 million of which were shared by at least two donors. Raw reads were error-corrected and collapsed into unique sequences by a nearest-neighbor algorithm in which closely related sequences were merged to remove PCR and sequencing errors. CDR3 sequences were aligned to IMGT reference sequences to assign V, D and J gene segments. For a sequence to be retained, at least a six-nucleotide match to both a V gene segment and a J gene segment was required. Rearrangements were called productive when the CDR3 lacked stop codons and stayed in frame with V and J; all others were non-productive. Following IMGT convention, CDR3 was defined as the stretch from the second conserved V-encoded cysteine up to the conserved J-encoded phenylalanine. The earlier analysis of 587 of the donors excluded any sequence lacking an unambiguous match to a single V gene segment. In an earlier analysis of 500 to 750 of the donors, V segments were called functional above 56.7% productive rearrangements and were called segregating when the between-donor standard deviation exceeded 5%. A statistical classification framework was developed to diagnose cytomegalovirus status using the catalog of TCR beta chain sequences. In a later analysis, V and J genes were assigned by comparing TCR nucleotide sequences against IMGT/GENE-DB human TR gene sequences. In a later analysis, CDR3 sequences and most-parsimonious VDJ recombination scenarios were assigned using the TCRdist pipeline. In a later analysis, each TCR beta chain was defined by its CDR3 amino acid sequence together with its V-gene family, and reads without a unique V-gene family were excluded. As a way to deal with suspected cross-contamination and a sequencing artifact, a later analysis dropped nearly 600 nucleotide sequences that were highly shared and had low generation probability. In a later analysis, a clonal expansion index was calculated for each public chain from normalized within-repertoire ranks of inferred template counts. Generation probabilities in a later analysis came from a VDJ recombination model fitted to out-of-frame rearrangements, and those results were checked against IGoR. A later analysis scored TCR-TCR, TCR-HLA and TCR-CMV co-occurrence with hypergeometric tests, applying a repertoire-size bias correction to TCR pairs. False discovery rates were estimated in a later analysis by permuting HLA or CMV assignments 20 times. In a later analysis, co-occurring TCRs were grouped using DBSCAN, with TCRdist sequence similarity added in when clustering inside HLA-allele-positive subsets. Co-occurrence clustering excluded repertoires with fewer than 30,000 or more than 120,000 public chains, plus five with anomalous nucleotide sharing. TCRdb provides this immuneACCESS table in a form limited to in-frame rearrangements. Some clones are lacking; in checked studies, under half of them reflect an unresolved V gene, and why the rest are absent is not known. From that table come the V and J calls and clone size; the DNA was used to work out D and trimming. The sample table lists about 200,000 clones, approximately 88% of them with a count of one. The ten largest clones take up about 0.77% of the sample.

V and J are trimmed by 6 bases and 5 bases, and the gene matches miss 7 bases of the junction. The CDR3 spans 14 residues, from the cysteine through the phenylalanine. Only the CDR3 part of the read is kept: 42 bases, read in frame from the first base. In the germline V gene, CDR1 corresponds to MNHEY and CDR2 to SVGAGI. The cohort comprised fewer than 700 healthy bone marrow donors. At the time of sampling, every cohort member was nominally healthy, though immune exposures that went unrecorded were likely present. The donor was CMV seronegative and was included in the group of a few hundred seronegative cohort members. Each donor provided a peripheral blood sample, and peripheral blood mononuclear cells were used for TCR beta sequencing. Genomic DNA extraction from the blood cell samples was performed with the Qiagen DNeasy Blood Extraction Kit. Overall study results and their limits: The only immune exposure information available for the cohort was CMV serostatus. In a later analysis, some 18,000 TCR beta sequences were associated with specific HLA alleles at a false discovery rate of 0.05. The authors suggested that the approach could potentially be generalized to other disease states and immunological phenotypes. The presence/absence analyses assumed that sequencing depth was roughly uniform across donors, and that assumption may not be true. A cluster of highly shared sequence variants was judged likely to represent a technical artifact of the sequencing pipeline. Only TCR beta chains were sequenced in this cohort, and the absence of alpha or paired-chain data limited detectable features. In a later analysis, several top co-occurrence clusters were reported to appear linked to parvovirus B19, influenza, CMV and Epstein-Barr virus. Three of the identified cytomegalovirus-associated TCR beta chains were confirmed in vitro to be specific for cytomegalovirus antigens. A further reported finding was that TCR beta sequences accurately predicted the HLA-A and HLA-B alleles for most subjects in the first cohort. In an earlier analysis of 587 of the donors, most TCR beta V segments appeared in productive rearrangements about 87% or about 30% of the time, broadly matching IMGT annotations. The study listed 164 TCR beta chains as associated with cytomegalovirus. Some IMGT-functional V segments, including TRBV6-2 and TRBV6-3, could not be distinguished by the 87-base-pair reads and were therefore excluded. A later genetic analysis associated a missense DCLRE1C variant with V-gene and J-gene trimming of TCR beta chains, and an independent cohort replicated the association. Compared with equally common non-associated chains, HLA-associated TCR beta chains in a later analysis were more clonally expanded and had lower generation probabilities. Because HLA typing was missing for some donors at each locus, association tests included only the typed subset. A later genetic analysis reported fewer N-insertions in productive TCRs among donors in an Asian-associated ancestry cluster than the roughly 700-donor mean. According to a later analysis, most CMV-associated TCR beta chains appeared to be HLA-restricted, and the HLA associations seemed to be driven largely by CMV exposure. Correlated functional status among segregating V segments might be attributable to linkage disequilibrium, but an unknown experimental factor could not be ruled out. Strong co-occurrence of HLA alleles, especially DR and DQ, made assigning TCR associations to individual alleles difficult. The classifier was reported to diagnose cytomegalovirus status with high specificity and sensitivity in both the original and validation cohorts. In a later analysis, TCR association rates were found to vary across HLA loci, with the most associated TCRs seen for DRB1 alleles and the fewest for HLA-C alleles. The earlier analysis of nearly 600 of the donors excluded roughly 17 rarely observed V segments, including chromosome 9 orphons, because counts were too low. Most TCR sequences were observed very rarely across donors, whereas some public TCRs were present in many individuals.

Concerning this clone itself: Its target antigen remains unknown. Base qualities are not at hand, and no much larger clone is one base apart.

This TCR was sampled from a boy aged 2 to 9 in good health and CMV-seronegative. The receptor chain draws on TRBV6-5 and TRBJ2-5, with 9 bases in between that match TRBD2. Sequenced input: PBMCs. The DNA is TGTGCCAGCAGGATTAGCGGGAGTTGGGAGACCCAGTACTTC. This gives the protein CASRISGSWETQYF.